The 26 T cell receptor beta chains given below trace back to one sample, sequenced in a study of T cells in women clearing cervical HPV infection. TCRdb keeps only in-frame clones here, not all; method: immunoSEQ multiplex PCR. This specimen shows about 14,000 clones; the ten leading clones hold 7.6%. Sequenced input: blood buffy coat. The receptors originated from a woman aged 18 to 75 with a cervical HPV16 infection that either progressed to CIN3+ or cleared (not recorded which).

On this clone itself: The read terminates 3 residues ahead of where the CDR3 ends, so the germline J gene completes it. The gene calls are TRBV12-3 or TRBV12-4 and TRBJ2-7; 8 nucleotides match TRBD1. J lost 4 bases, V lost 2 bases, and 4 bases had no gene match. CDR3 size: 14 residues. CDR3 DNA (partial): TGTGCCAGCAGTTTAAACAGGGGGGTATACGAG. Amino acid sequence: CASSLNRGVYE. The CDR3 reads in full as CASSLNRGVYEQYF.

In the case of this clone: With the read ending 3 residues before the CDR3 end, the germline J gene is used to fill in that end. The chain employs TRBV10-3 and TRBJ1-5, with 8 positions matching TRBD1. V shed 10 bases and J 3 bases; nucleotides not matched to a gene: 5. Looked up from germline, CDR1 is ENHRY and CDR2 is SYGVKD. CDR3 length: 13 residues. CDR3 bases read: TGTGCCACCGGGACAGGCGACAATCAGCCC. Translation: CATGTGDNQP. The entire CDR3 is CATGTGDNQPQHF.

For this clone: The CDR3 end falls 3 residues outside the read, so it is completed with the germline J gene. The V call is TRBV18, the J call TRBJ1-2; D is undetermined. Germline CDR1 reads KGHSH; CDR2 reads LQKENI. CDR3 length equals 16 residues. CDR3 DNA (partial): TGTGCCAGCTCACCAAGGTCGGGCGCCTCTCCGCGGGAC. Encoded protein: CASSPRSGASPRD. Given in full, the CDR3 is CASSPRSGASPRDYTF.

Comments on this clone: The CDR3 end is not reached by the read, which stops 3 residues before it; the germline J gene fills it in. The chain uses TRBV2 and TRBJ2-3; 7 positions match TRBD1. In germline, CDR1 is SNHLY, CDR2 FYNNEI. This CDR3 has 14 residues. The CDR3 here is CASRNRGLHQPQYF. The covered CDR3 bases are TGTGCCAGCAGAAACAGGGGTTTACATCAGCCG.

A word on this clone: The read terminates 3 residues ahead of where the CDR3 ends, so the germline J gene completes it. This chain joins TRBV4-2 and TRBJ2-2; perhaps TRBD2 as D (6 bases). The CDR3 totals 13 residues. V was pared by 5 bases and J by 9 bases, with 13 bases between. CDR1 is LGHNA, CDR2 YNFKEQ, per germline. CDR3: CASSTLAERELFF. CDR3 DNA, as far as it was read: TGTGCCAGCAGCACATTAGCGGAACGGGAG.

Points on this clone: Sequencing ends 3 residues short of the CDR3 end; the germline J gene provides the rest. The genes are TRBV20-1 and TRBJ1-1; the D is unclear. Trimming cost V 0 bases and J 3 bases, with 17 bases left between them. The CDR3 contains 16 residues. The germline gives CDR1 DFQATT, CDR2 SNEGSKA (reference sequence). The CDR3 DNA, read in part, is TGCAGTGCTAGAGATAATAGGGTCTGGAAGGACACTGAA. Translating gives CSARDNRVWKDTE. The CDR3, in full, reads CSARDNRVWKDTEAFF.

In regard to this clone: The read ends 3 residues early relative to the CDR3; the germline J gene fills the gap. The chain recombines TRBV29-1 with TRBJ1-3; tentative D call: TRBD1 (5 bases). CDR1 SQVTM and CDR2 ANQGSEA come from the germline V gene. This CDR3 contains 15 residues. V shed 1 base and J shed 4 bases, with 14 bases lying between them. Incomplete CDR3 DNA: TGCAGCGTTGAAGCCGACAGTGGAGCCGGAAACACC. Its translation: CSVEADSGAGNT. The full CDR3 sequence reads CSVEADSGAGNTIYF.

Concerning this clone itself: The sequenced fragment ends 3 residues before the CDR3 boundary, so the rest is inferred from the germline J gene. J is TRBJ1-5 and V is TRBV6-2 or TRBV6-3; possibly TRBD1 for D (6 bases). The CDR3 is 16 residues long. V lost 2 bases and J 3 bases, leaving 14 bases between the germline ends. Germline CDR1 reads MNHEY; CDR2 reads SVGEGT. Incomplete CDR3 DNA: TGTGCCAGCAGTTACCTTTACAGGGAGTACAATCAGCCC. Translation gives CASSYLYREYNQP. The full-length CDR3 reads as CASSYLYREYNQPQHF.

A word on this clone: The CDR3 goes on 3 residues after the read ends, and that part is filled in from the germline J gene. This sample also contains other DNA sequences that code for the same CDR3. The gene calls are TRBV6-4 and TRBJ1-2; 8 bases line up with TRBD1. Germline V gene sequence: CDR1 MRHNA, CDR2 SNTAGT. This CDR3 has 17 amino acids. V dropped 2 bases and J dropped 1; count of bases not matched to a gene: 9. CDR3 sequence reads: CASSDGDRSLSNYGYTF. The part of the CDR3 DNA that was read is TGTGCCAGCAGTGACGGGGACAGGTCACTTAGTAACTATGGC.

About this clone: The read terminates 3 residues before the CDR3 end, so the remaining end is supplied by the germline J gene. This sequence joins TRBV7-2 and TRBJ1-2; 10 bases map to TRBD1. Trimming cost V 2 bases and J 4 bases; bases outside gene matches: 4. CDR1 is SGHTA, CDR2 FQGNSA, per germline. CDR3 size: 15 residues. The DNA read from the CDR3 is TGTGCCAGCAGCTTACAGACAGGGGGCATCTATGGC. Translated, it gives CASSLQTGGIYG. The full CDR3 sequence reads CASSLQTGGIYGYTF.

CDR3 bases read: TGTGCCAGCAGCTTGCGGGACAGGGACTATCAGCCC. As protein: CASSLRDRDYQP. The whole CDR3 reads CASSLRDRDYQPQHF. This chain uses TRBV5-6 with TRBJ1-5, with 9 bases matching TRBD1. Read coverage stops 3 residues before the CDR3 terminus; the germline J gene supplies the remainder. Germline loops: CDR1 SGHDT, CDR2 YYEEEE. Trimming took 1 base from V and 5 from J; bases not matched to a gene: 4. The CDR3 loop spans 15 amino acids.

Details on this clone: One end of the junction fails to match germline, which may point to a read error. The CDR3: CASSQAAERPNSPLHF. The sequenced part of the CDR3 DNA is TGCGCCAGCAGCCAAGCCGCGGAACGGCCGAATTCACCC. The rearrangement links TRBV4-2 to TRBJ1-6; D ambiguous. The read finishes 3 residues shy of the CDR3 end, and the germline J gene is used to complete it. Germline loops: CDR1 LGHNA, CDR2 YNFKEQ. The length of the CDR3 is 16 residues.

This chain's CDR3 is CASSSGRNTEAFF. Partial CDR3 DNA: TGTGCCAGCAGCTCAGGAAGGAACACTGAA. The chain recombines TRBV7-9 with TRBJ1-1; D remains unclear. With the read ending 3 residues before the CDR3 end, the germline J gene is used to fill in that end. The V gene's germline CDR1 is SEHNR and CDR2 FQNEAQ (reference sequence). V shed 4 bases and J shed 1 base, with 7 bases lying between them. There are 13 residues in the CDR3.

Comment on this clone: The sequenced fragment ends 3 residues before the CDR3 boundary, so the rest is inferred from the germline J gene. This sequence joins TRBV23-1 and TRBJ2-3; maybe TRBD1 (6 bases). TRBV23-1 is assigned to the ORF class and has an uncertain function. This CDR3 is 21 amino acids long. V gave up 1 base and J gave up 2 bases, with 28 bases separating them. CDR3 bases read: TGCGCCAGCAGTCAATTCTTTCATAGGCGAATTCGGACAGCCGTCACAGATACG. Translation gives CASSQFFHRRIRTAVTDT. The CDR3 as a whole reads CASSQFFHRRIRTAVTDTQYF.

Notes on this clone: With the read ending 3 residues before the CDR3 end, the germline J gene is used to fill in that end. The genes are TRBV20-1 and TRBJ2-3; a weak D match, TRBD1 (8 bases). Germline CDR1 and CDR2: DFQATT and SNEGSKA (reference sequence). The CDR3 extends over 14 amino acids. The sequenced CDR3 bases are TGCAGTGCAGAAGGCGGGGAGGGACAGGAGACG. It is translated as CSAEGGEGQET. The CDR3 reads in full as CSAEGGEGQETQYF.

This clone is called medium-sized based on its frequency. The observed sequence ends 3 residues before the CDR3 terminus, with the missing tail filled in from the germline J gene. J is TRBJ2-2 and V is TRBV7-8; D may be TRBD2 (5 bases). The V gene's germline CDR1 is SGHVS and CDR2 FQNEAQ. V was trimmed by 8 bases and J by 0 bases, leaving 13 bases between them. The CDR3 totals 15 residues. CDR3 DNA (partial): TGTGCCAGCGGCGCGGGCGCACCGAACACCGGGGAG. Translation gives CASGAGAPNTGE. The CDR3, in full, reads CASGAGAPNTGELFF.

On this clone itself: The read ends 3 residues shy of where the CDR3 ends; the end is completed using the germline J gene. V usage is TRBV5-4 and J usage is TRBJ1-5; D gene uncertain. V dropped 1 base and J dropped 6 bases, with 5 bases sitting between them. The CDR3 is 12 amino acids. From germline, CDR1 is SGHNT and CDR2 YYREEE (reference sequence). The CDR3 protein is CASSLYGQPQHF. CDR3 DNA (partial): TGTGCCAGCAGCTTGTACGGTCAGCCC. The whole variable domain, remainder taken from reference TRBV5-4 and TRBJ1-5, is ETGVTQSPTHLIKTRGQQVTLRCSSQSGHNTVSWYQQALGQGPQFIFQYYREEENGRGNFPPRFSGLQFPNYSSELNVNALELDDSALYLCASSLYGQPQHFGDGTRLSIL.

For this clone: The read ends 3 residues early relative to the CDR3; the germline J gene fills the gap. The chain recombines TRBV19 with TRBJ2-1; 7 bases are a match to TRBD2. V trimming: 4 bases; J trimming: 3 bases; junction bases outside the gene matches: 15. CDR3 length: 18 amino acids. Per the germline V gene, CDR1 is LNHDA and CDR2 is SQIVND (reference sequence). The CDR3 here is CASSTNPGLPSYYNEQFF. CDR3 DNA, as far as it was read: TGTGCCAGTAGTACAAATCCGGGACTACCTTCGTACTACAATGAG. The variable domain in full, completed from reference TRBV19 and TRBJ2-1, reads DGGITQSPKYLFRKEGQNVTLSCEQNLNHDAMYWYRQDPGQGLRLIYYSQIVNDFQKGDIAEGYSVSREKKESFPLTVTSAQKNPTAFYLCASSTNPGLPSYYNEQFFGPGTRLTVL.

CDR3 residues: CSATGTASKDEQYF. CDR3 DNA, as far as it was read: TGCAGTGCTACCGGGACTGCCTCTAAGGACGAG. The rearrangement uses TRBV20-1 and TRBJ2-7; TRBD2 is a possible D gene (6 bases). The missing CDR3 end, 3 residues past where the read stops, is filled in from the germline J gene. Germline CDR1 reads DFQATT; CDR2 reads SNEGSKA (reference sequence). V lost 4 bases, J lost 5 bases, and 18 bases lay in between. The CDR3 extends over 14 amino acids.

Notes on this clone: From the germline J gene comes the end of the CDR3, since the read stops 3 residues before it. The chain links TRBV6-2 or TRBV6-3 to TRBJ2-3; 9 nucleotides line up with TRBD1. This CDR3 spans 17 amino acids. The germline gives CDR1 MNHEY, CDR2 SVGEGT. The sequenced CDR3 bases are TGTGCCAGCAGTTACCCAGCGTCGACAGGGGGATTGAAGCCG. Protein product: CASSYPASTGGLKP. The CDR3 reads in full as CASSYPASTGGLKPQYF.

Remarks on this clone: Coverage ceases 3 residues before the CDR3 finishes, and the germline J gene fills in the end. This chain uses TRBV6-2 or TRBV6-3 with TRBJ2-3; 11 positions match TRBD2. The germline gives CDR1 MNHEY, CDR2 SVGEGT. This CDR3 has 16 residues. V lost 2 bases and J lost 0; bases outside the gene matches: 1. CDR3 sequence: CASSYVAGGSTDTQYF. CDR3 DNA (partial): TGTGCCAGCAGTTACGTAGCGGGGGGGAGCACAGATACG.

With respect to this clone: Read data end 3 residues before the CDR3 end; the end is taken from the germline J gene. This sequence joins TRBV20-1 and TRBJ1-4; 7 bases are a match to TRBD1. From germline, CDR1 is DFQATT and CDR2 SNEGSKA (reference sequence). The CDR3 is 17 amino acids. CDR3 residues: CSARGVEGGGGANVLFF. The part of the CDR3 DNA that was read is TGCAGTGCTAGAGGAGTGGAAGGGGGCGGTGGGGCCAACGTA.

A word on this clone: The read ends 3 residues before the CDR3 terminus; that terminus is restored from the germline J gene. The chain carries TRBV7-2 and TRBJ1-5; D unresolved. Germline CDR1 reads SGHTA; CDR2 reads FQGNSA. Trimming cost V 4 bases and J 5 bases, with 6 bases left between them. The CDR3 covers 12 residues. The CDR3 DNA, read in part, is TGTGCCAGCAGCTCCGTGTATCAGCCC. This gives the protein CASSSVYQP. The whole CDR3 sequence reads CASSSVYQPQHF.

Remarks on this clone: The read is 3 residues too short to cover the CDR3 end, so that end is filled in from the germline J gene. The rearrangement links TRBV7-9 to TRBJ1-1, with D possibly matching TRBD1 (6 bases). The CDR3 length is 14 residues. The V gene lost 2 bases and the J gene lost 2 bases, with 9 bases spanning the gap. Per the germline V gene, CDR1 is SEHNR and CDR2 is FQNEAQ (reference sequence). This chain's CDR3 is CASSLRGINTEAFF. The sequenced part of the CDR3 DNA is TGTGCCAGCAGCTTAAGGGGGATTAACACTGAA.

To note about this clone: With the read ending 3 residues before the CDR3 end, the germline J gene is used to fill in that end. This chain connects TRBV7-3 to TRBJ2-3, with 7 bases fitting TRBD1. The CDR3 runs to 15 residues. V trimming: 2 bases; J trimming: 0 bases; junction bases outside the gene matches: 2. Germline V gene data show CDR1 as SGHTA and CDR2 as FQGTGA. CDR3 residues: CASSLGTASTDTQYF. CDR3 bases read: TGTGCCAGCAGCTTAGGGACAGCTAGCACAGATACG.

The CDR3 bases that were read are TGTGCCAGCTCACCAGACAGGGATCACCCAACCCAAGAGACC. Translating it yields CASSPDRDHPTQET. The complete CDR3 reads CASSPDRDHPTQETQYF. The chain employs TRBV18 and TRBJ2-5; 7 nucleotides align to TRBD1. The CDR3 end falls 3 residues outside the read, so it is completed with the germline J gene. The CDR3 has 17 amino acids. Per the germline V gene, CDR1 is KGHSH and CDR2 is LQKENI. Trimming took 2 bases from V and 1 from J; bases not matched to a gene: 10.